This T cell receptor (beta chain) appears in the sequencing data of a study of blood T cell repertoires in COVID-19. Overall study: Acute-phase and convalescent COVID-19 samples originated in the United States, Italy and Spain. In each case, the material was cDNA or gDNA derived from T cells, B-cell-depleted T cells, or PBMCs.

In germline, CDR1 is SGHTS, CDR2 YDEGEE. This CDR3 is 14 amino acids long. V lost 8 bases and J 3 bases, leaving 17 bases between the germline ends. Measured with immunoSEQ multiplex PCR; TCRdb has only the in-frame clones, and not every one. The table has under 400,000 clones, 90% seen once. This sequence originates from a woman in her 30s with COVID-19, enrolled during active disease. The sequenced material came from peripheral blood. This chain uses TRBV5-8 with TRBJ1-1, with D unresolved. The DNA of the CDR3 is TGTGCCAGAGGACGACTAGACAAGGACACTGAAGCTTTCTTT. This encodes CARGRLDKDTEAFF.